What follows are 31 T cell receptor beta chains derived from one specimen sequenced in a study of cytomegalovirus exposure and HLA in healthy donors. PCR primers comprised 60 Vbeta and 13 Jbeta primers. Using immunoSEQ multiplex PCR, the repertoire was profiled, and TCRdb retains in-frame clones only, with some absent. The table shows some 140,000 clones, with about 82% occurring only once. The source material was PBMCs. These receptors were taken from a female donor in good health and CMV-seropositive.

The chain combines TRBV5-1 with TRBJ2-7; 7 bases match TRBD1. The V segment lost 4 bases and the J segment 5 bases; nucleotides outside the gene matches: 6. The germline V gene encodes CDR1 SGHRS and CDR2 YFSETQ. CDR3 length: 13 amino acids. Here the CDR3 DNA reads TGCGCCAGCAGCATCGGGACAGTTAACGAGCAGTACTTC. Translating gives CASSIGTVNEQYF.

This clone was found a few times. The V and J genes are TRBV5-1 and TRBJ2-3; D call uncertain. From germline, CDR1 is SGHRS and CDR2 YFSETQ. Trimming cost V 3 bases and J 5 bases, with 13 bases left between them. CDR3 size: 14 residues. For the CDR3, the DNA is TGCGCCAGCAGCTCCGGGTCATCCCAAGATACGCAGTATTTT. Translating it yields CASSSGSSQDTQYF.

This clone was seen a few times. Other DNA sequences in this specimen translate into the identical CDR3. V gene TRBV28 combines with J gene TRBJ1-4; 8 bases are a match to TRBD1. Germline CDR1 and CDR2: MDHEN and SYDVKM. Trimming at V came to 8 bases and at J to 4 bases, leaving 0 bases not matched to a gene. This CDR3 contains 12 residues. The CDR3 bases are TGTGCCAGCGACAGGGGTAATGAAAAACTGTTTTTT. It yields the protein CASDRGNEKLFF. The entire variable domain, with the rest obtained from reference TRBV28 and TRBJ1-4, is as follows: DVKVTQSSRYLVKRTGEKVFLECVQDMDHENMFWYRQDPGLGLRLIYFSYDVKMKEKGDIPEGYSVSREKKERFSLILESASTNQTSMYLCASDRGNEKLFFGSGTQLSVL.

The chain links TRBV19 to TRBJ2-1; 9 positions match TRBD2. CDR1 and CDR2 (germline): LNHDA, SQIVND (reference sequence). Trimming cost V 5 bases and J 3 bases; bases outside gene matches: 5. CDR3 length equals 15 residues. CDR3 bases: TGTGCCAGTAGTGGAGCGGGAGGTAACTACAATGAGCAGTTCTTC. Residues: CASSGAGGNYNEQFF.

The chain employs TRBV7-2 and TRBJ1-6; D ambiguous. The CDR3 has 17 amino acids. V shed 6 bases and J shed 7 bases, with 22 bases lying between them. Germline values: CDR1 SGHTA, CDR2 FQGNSA. CDR3: CASSKGSGSLTNSPLHF. The DNA for the CDR3 is TGTGCCAGCAGTAAAGGATCGGGTAGCCTGACGAATTCACCCCTCCACTTT.

The chain recombines TRBV5-1 with TRBJ2-5; tentative D call: TRBD1 (5 bases). The DNA end is more similar to TRBJ2-7, so the J call may be wrong. The CDR3 contains 13 residues. The germline V gene has CDR1 SGHRS and CDR2 YFSETQ. For the CDR3, the DNA is TGCGCCAGCAGCTTGGGCAGGGAATACGAGCAGTACTTC. Residues: CASSLGREYEQYF.

The chain has TRBV2 and TRBJ2-3; 8 bases match TRBD1. CDR1 is SNHLY, CDR2 FYNNEI, per germline. V was clipped by 6 bases and J by 5 bases; unmatched bases: 16. This CDR3 contains 17 residues. In nucleotides, the CDR3 is TGTGCCAGCAGGGATCCAACCAGGGGGCGCACTATAGATACGCAGTATTTT. It codes for CASRDPTRGRTIDTQYF.

The chain couples TRBV28 to TRBJ1-1; the D gene is possibly TRBD1 (6 bases). The CDR3 loop spans 13 amino acids. Germline V gene sequence: CDR1 MDHEN, CDR2 SYDVKM. The V end lost 7 bases, the J end lost 4 bases, and 13 bases lay between the germline ends. CDR3 in DNA: TGTGCCAGCAATTCCCAGGGGCCCACTGAAGCTTTCTTT. Translated, it gives CASNSQGPTEAFF. The full variable domain, its missing parts supplied by reference TRBV28 and TRBJ1-1, is DVKVTQSSRYLVKRTGEKVFLECVQDMDHENMFWYRQDPGLGLRLIYFSYDVKMKEKGDIPEGYSVSREKKERFSLILESASTNQTSMYLCASNSQGPTEAFFGQGTRLTVV.

The rearrangement links TRBV5-6 to TRBJ2-4, with D uncertain. Per germline, CDR1 SGHDT and CDR2 YYEEEE. V shed 2 bases and J shed 0 bases, with 15 bases lying between them. The CDR3 totals 17 residues. The CDR3 DNA reads TGTGCCAGCAGCTTCCCGCCCAGTCCCCTAGCCAAAAACATTCAGTACTTC. This codes for CASSFPPSPLAKNIQYF.

This clone came up once. The gene calls are TRBV11-2 and TRBJ1-6; D gene unclear. The germline V and J ends were trimmed by 0 bases and 0 bases, with 3 bases remaining between them. This CDR3 spans 15 amino acids. Germline V CDR1 and CDR2: SGHAT, FQNNGV. CDR3 coding DNA: TGTGCCAGCAGCTTAGATCTCTCCTATAATTCACCCCTCCACTTT. The encoded protein is CASSLDLSYNSPLHF.

This clone came up once. This chain connects TRBV27 to TRBJ1-6, with no clear D. V dropped 3 bases and J dropped 10 bases, with 10 bases sitting between them. Germline V gene sequence: CDR1 MNHEY, CDR2 SMNVEV (reference sequence). CDR3 length: 13 amino acids. CDR3 amino acids: CASSLWLESPLHF. The CDR3 nucleotides are TGTGCCAGCAGTTTGTGGTTAGAGTCACCCCTCCACTTT.

About this clone: One end of the junction fails to match germline, which may point to a read error. The chain carries TRBV18 and TRBJ2-5, with TRBD2 matching 8 bases. CDR3 length: 12 residues. The germline V gene encodes CDR1 KGHSH and CDR2 LQKENI. The CDR3, as DNA: TGTGCCAGCTCACCACCGAAGGGACTAGAGCACTTC. As protein: CASSPPKGLEHF. The full variable domain, rest sourced from reference TRBV18 and TRBJ2-5, is NAGVMQNPRHLVRRRGQEARLRCSPMKGHSHVYWYRQLPEEGLKFMVYLQKENIIDESGMPKERFSAEFPKEGPSILRIQQVVRGDSAAYFCASSPPKGLEHFGPGTRLLVL.

The chain couples TRBV18 to TRBJ1-4; D remains ambiguous. Germline CDR1 and CDR2: KGHSH and LQKENI. The CDR3 spans 15 residues. Trimming stripped 2 bases from V and 8 bases from J, with 15 bases between. The CDR3 DNA follows: TGTGCCAGCTCACCAAACCGGGGTAGTGAAGAAAAACTGTTTTTT. It specifies CASSPNRGSEEKLFF.

Written as DNA, the CDR3 is TGCGCCAGCAGCCGGGGGGTTCAGGGTGAAGCTTTCTTT. This sequence encodes CASSRGVQGEAFF. The chain couples TRBV4-1 to TRBJ1-1, with D maybe TRBD1 (5 bases). Germline V lookup: CDR1 MGHRA, CDR2 YSYEKL. V lost 4 bases and J 7 bases, leaving 13 bases between the germline ends. This CDR3 has 13 residues.

J is TRBJ1-2 and V is TRBV6-5; D call uncertain. Germline assignment: CDR1 MNHEY and CDR2 SVGAGI. V shed 0 bases and J shed 7 bases, with 6 bases lying between them. The CDR3 loop spans 12 amino acids. In DNA form, the CDR3 reads TGTGCCAGCAGTTACTCAGCAACTGGCTACACCTTC. It yields the protein CASSYSATGYTF.

In its sample, this clone was seen a few times. The V call is TRBV6-5, the J call TRBJ2-5; 9 bases are a match to TRBD1. The better agreement between TRBJ2-7 and the DNA end casts doubt on the J call. The CDR3 covers 14 residues. Germline CDR1 and CDR2: MNHEY and SVGAGI. The CDR3 region is CASRADRGRNEQYF. CDR3 bases: TGTGCCAGCAGGGCAGACAGGGGGAGGAACGAGCAGTACTTC.

V gene TRBV5-1 combines with J gene TRBJ2-3; 8 bases are a match to TRBD2. Germline V gene data show CDR1 as SGHRS and CDR2 as YFSETQ. Trimming cost V 3 bases and J 4 bases; bases outside gene matches: 1. This CDR3 has 13 amino acids. The CDR3 DNA is TGCGCCAGCAGCTCCGGGGGGGCAGATACGCAGTATTTT. It translates to CASSSGGADTQYF.

This rearrangement joins TRBV7-9 to TRBJ2-5, with D possibly matching TRBD2 (6 bases). Trimming removed 3 bases at V and 5 bases at J, with 10 bases between. CDR1 and CDR2 (germline): SEHNR, FQNEAQ (reference sequence). The CDR3 runs 13 residues. The CDR3 region is CASSFGGRETQYF. CDR3 nucleotides: TGTGCCAGCAGCTTTGGAGGGAGGGAGACCCAGTACTTC.

The table lists this clone with a few counts. V and J are TRBV7-9 and TRBJ1-1; D possibly corresponds to TRBD1 (5 bases). The CDR3 runs to 12 residues. Germline lookup yields CDR1 SEHNR and CDR2 FQNEAQ (reference sequence). This CDR3 is CSCGTQNTEAFF. In nucleotides, the CDR3 is TGTTCCTGCGGGACGCAGAACACTGAAGCTTTCTTT.

The rearrangement joins TRBV11-2 to TRBJ2-7, with 7 bases that match TRBD2. Looked up from germline, CDR1 is SGHAT and CDR2 is FQNNGV. The CDR3 is 14 residues long. The J segment lost 6 bases and the V segment lost 6 bases, leaving 11 bases of the junction unmatched. Here the CDR3 reads CASRAGAGRGEQYF. The CDR3 DNA is TGTGCCAGCAGAGCCGGAGCGGGGAGAGGCGAGCAGTACTTC.

In its sample, this clone was seen once. The genes are TRBV4-2 and TRBJ2-3; 13 bases are a match to TRBD2. This CDR3 has 18 residues. Trimming took 4 bases from V and 2 from J; bases not matched to a gene: 9. Germline-derived CDR1 and CDR2 are LGHNA and YNFKEQ. The CDR3 nucleotides read TGTGCCAGCAGCCCGTCGACTAGCGGGGGGCCTAACACAGATACGCAGTATTTT. Its protein is CASSPSTSGGPNTDTQYF.

The chain combines TRBV7-9 with TRBJ2-7, with TRBD1 matching 10 bases. The CDR3 has 15 residues. Germline loops: CDR1 SEHNR, CDR2 FQNEAQ (reference sequence). V was pared by 6 bases and J by 4 bases, with 9 bases of the junction left unmatched. The CDR3 coding sequence is TGTGCCAGCAGTCATAGAGACAGGGGGCAGTACGAGCAGTACTTC. Translated: CASSHRDRGQYEQYF.

This chain connects TRBV28 to TRBJ2-1; TRBD1 matches at 11 bases. CDR3 length: 15 residues. Trimming cost V 6 bases and J 9 bases; bases outside gene matches: 10. The germline V gene has CDR1 MDHEN and CDR2 SYDVKM. The CDR3: CASRRLGQGASEQFF. As DNA, the CDR3 is TGTGCCAGCAGACGTCTCGGACAGGGGGCGAGTGAGCAGTTCTTC.

The chain combines TRBV7-9 with TRBJ2-2, with D possibly matching TRBD2 (5 bases). The CDR3 covers 14 residues. The germline V gene encodes CDR1 SEHNR and CDR2 FQNEAQ (reference sequence). V shed 6 bases and J shed 7 bases, with 15 bases lying between them. In DNA form, the CDR3 reads TGTGCCAGCAGACCTAGAGATGGGAGCGGGGAGCTGTTTTTT. Translated, it gives CASRPRDGSGELFF.

The chain recombines TRBV5-1 with TRBJ1-6; 7 bases map to TRBD1. V shed 7 bases and J 10 bases; nucleotides not matched to a gene: 11. The CDR3 runs to 14 residues. Germline CDR1 and CDR2: SGHRS and YFSETQ. The chain's CDR3 is CASADRTLGSPLHF. In nucleotides, the CDR3 is TGCGCCAGCGCGGACAGGACCTTAGGGTCACCCCTCCACTTT.

V usage is TRBV7-2 and J usage is TRBJ1-2; TRBD1 might be the D (6 bases). Germline CDR1 reads SGHTA; CDR2 reads FQGNSA. Trimming stripped 4 bases from V and 4 bases from J, with 13 bases between. The CDR3 is 14 amino acids. The CDR3 DNA follows: TGTGCCAGCAGCTGCTACAGGGAGGGCTATGGCTACACCTTC. The encoded protein is CASSCYREGYGYTF.

The gene calls are TRBV19 and TRBJ2-2, with a possible D match to TRBD2 (6 bases). Per germline, CDR1 LNHDA and CDR2 SQIVND (reference sequence). There are 14 residues in the CDR3. Trimming stripped 2 bases from V and 6 bases from J, with 10 bases between. The CDR3 DNA sequence: TGTGCCAGTAGTATAACTAGCTACCCCGGGGAGCTGTTTTTT. Residues: CASSITSYPGELFF.

The V gene is TRBV9, the J gene TRBJ2-3; 7 nucleotides line up with TRBD2. V lost 0 bases to trimming and J lost 2 bases; unmatched junction nucleotides: 6. Germline values: CDR1 SGDLS, CDR2 YYNGEE. This CDR3 is built from 16 residues. The CDR3 region has the DNA TGTGCCAGCAGCGTAGGGCTAGCGGAAAACACAGATACGCAGTATTTT. Its protein is CASSVGLAENTDTQYF.

The chain uses TRBV7-9 and TRBJ2-1, with 14 bases aligning to TRBD2. In germline, CDR1 is SEHNR, CDR2 FQNEAQ (reference sequence). The V gene end was trimmed by 5 bases and the J gene end by 4 bases; junction bases not matched to a gene: 4. The CDR3 spans 16 residues. CDR3 amino acids: CASSPGTSGSYNEQFF. The CDR3 DNA reads as TGTGCCAGCAGCCCGGGGACTAGCGGGAGTTACAATGAGCAGTTCTTC.

The genes are TRBV7-9 and TRBJ2-1, with D tentatively TRBD2 (5 bases). The V end was cut by 1 base, the J end by 8 bases, with 9 bases between. The length of the CDR3 is 13 residues. Germline loops: CDR1 SEHNR, CDR2 FQNEAQ (reference sequence). CDR3 amino acids: CASSLGTLDEQFF. DNA of the CDR3: TGTGCCAGCAGCTTAGGTACACTAGATGAGCAGTTCTTC.

This clone was detected only a few times. In DNA form, the CDR3 reads TGTGCCAGCAGCCAGCCACAGGGGGCTGGTAATGAAAAACTGTTTTTT. This sequence encodes CASSQPQGAGNEKLFF. The chain carries TRBV4-2 and TRBJ1-4; 9 positions agree with TRBD1. CDR3 length: 16 amino acids. The V and J ends lost 3 bases and 4 bases, in that order; junction bases with no gene match: 6. Germline V lookup: CDR1 LGHNA, CDR2 YNFKEQ.